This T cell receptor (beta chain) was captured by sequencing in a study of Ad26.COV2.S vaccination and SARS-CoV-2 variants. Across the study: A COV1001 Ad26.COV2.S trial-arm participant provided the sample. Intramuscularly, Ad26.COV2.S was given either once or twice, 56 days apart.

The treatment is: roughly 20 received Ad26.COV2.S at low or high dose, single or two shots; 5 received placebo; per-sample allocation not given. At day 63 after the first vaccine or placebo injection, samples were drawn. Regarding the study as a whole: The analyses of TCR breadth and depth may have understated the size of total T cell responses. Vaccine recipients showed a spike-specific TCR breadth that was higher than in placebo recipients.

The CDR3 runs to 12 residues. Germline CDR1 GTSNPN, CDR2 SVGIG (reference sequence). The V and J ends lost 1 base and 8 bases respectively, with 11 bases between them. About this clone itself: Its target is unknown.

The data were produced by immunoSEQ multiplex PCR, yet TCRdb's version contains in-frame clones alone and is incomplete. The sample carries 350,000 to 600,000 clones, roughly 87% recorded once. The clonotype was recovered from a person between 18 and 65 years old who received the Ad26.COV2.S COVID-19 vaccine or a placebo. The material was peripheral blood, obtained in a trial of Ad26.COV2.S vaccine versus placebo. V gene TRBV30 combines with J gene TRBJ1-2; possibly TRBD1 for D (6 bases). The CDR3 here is CAWSATGLGYTF. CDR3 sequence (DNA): TGTGCCTGGAGTGCTACAGGGCTCGGCTACACCTTC.